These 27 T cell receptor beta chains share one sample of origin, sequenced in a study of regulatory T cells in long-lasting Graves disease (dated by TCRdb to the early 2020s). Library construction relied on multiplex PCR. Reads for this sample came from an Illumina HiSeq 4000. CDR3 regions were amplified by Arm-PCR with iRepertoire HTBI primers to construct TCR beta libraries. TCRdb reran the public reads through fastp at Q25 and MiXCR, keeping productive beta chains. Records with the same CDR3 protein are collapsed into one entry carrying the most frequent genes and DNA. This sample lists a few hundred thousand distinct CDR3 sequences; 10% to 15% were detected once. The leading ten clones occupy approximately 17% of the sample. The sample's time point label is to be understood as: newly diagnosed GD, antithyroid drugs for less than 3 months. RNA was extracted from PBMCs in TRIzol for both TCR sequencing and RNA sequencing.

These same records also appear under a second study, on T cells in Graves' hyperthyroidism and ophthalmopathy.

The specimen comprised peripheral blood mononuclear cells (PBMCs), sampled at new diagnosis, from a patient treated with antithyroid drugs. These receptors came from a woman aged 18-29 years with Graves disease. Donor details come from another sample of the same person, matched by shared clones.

CDR3 sequence reads: CASSVTGFAWGELFF. The CDR3 DNA reads TGTGCCAGCAGCGTAACAGGGTTTGCTTGGGGGGAGCTGTTTTTT. This chain joins TRBV9 and TRBJ2-2; TRBD1 might be the D (6 bases). The CDR3 consists of 15 residues. CDR1 SGDLS and CDR2 YYNGEE come from the germline V gene. V lost 1 base and J lost 8, with 15 bases in between. The full variable domain, rest sourced from reference TRBV9 and TRBJ2-2, is DSGVTQTPKHLITATGQRVTLRCSPRSGDLSVYWYQQSLDQGLQFLIQYYNGEERAKGNILERFSAQQFPDLHSELNLSSLELGDSALYFCASSVTGFAWGELFFGEGSRLTVL.

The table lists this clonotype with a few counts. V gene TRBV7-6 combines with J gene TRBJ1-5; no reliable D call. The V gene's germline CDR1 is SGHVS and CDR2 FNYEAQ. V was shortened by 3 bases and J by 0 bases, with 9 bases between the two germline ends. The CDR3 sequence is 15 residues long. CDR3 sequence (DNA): TGTGCCAGCAGCTTGACCGGAAATAGCAATCAGCCCCAGCATTTT. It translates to CASSLTGNSNQPQHF.

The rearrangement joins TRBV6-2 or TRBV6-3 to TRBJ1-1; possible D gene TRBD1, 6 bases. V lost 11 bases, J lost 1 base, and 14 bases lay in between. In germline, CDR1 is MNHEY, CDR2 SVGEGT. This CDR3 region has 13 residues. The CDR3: CAAERDKNTEAFF. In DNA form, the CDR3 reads TGTGCCGCAGAACGGGACAAGAACACTGAAGCTTTCTTT.

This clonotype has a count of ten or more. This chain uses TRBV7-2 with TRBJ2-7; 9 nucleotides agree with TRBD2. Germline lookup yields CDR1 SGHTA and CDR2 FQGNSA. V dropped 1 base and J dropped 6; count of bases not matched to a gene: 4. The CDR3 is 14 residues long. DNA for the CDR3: TGTGCCAGCAGCTTAGAAGTACTAGCGGGCGAGCAGTACTTC. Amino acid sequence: CASSLEVLAGEQYF.

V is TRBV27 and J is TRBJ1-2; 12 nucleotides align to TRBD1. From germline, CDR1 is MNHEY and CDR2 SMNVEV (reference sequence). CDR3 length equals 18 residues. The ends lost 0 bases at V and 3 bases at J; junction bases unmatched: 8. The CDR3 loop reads CASSLSWDRGRSDYGYTF. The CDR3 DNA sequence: TGTGCCAGCAGTTTATCGTGGGACAGGGGGCGCTCGGACTATGGCTACACCTTC.

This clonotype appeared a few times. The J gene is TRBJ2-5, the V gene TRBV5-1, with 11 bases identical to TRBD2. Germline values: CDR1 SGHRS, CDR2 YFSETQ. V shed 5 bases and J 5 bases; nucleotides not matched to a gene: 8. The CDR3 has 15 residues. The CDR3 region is CASRPTSGSGETQYF. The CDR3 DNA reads TGCGCCAGCAGGCCTACTAGCGGGAGTGGTGAGACCCAGTACTTC. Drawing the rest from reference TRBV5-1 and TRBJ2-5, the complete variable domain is KAGVTQTPRYLIKTRGQQVTLSCSPISGHRSVSWYQQTPGQGLQFLFEYFSETQRNKGNFPGRFSGRQFSNSRSEMNVSTLELGDSALYLCASRPTSGSGETQYFGPGTRLLVL.

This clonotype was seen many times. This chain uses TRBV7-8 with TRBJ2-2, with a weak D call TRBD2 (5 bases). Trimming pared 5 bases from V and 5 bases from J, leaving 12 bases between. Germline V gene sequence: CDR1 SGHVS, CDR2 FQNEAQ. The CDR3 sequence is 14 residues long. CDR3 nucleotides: TGTGCCAGCAGCACTAGGGTCGGGACCGGGGAGCTGTTTTTT. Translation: CASSTRVGTGELFF.

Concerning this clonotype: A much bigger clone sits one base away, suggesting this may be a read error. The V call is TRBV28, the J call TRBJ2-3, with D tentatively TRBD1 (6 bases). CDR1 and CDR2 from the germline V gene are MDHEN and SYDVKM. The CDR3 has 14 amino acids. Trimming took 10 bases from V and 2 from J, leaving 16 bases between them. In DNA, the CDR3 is TGTGCCACCGAGTACAGGGAGTACACAGATACGCAGTATTTT. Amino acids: CATEYREYTDTQYF.

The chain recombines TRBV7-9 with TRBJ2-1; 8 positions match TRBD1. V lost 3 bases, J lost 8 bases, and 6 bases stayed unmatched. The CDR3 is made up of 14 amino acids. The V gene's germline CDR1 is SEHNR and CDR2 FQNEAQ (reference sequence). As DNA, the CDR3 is TGTGCCAGCAGCTTGCAGGACAGGGCTCATGAGCAGTTCTTC. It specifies CASSLQDRAHEQFF.

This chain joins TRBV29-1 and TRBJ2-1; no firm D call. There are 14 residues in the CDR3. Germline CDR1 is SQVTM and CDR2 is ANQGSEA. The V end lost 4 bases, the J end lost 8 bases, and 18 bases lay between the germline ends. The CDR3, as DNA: TGCAGCGTTGTACCAGCCTGGCTGGCCCATGAGCAGTTCTTC. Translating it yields CSVVPAWLAHEQFF.

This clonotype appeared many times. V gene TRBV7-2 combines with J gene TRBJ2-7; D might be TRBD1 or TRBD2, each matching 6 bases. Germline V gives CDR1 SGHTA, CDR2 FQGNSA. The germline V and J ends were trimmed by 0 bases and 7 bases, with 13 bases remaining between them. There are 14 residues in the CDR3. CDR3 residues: CASSLAWGAGEQYF. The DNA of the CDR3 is TGTGCCAGCAGCTTAGCGTGGGGGGCGGGTGAGCAGTACTTC.

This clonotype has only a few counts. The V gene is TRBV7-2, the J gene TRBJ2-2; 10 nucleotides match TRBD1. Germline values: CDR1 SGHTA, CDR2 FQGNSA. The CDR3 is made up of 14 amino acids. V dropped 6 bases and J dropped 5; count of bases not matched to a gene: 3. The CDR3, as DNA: TGTGCCAGCAGGAGACAGGGGGCGACCGGGGAGCTGTTTTTT. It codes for CASRRQGATGELFF.

The CDR3 sequence is CASSSFQPWTLFLWRTQYF. CDR3 DNA: TGCGCCAGCAGCTCCTTCCAACCGTGGACCCTCTTTTTATGGCGGACCCAGTACTTC. The chain carries TRBV5-1 and TRBJ2-3; unclear D gene. The J call may not be correct, given that the DNA end is closer to TRBJ2-5. This CDR3 region has 19 residues. In germline, CDR1 is SGHRS, CDR2 YFSETQ.

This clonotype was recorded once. CDR3 loop: CASSAVFSGNTIYF. CDR3 nucleotide sequence: TGTGCCAGCAGTGCAGTGTTCTCTGGAAACACCATATATTTT. The rearrangement joins TRBV2 to TRBJ1-3; D call uncertain. V gave up 4 bases and J gave up 0 bases, with 7 bases separating them. This CDR3 comprises 14 residues. CDR1 and CDR2 from the germline V gene are SNHLY and FYNNEI.

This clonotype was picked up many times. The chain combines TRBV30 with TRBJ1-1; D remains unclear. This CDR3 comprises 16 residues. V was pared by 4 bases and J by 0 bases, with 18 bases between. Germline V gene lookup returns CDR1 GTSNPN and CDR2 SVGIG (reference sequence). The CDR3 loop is CAWTSEGGKMNTEAFF. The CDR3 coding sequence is TGTGCCTGGACTTCCGAGGGAGGAAAAATGAACACTGAAGCTTTCTTT. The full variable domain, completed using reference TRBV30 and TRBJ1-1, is SQTIHQWPATLVQPVGSPLSLECTVEGTSNPNLYWYRQAAGRGLQLLFYSVGIGQISSEVPQNLSASRPQDRQFILSSKKLLLSDSGFYLCAWTSEGGKMNTEAFFGQGTRLTVV.

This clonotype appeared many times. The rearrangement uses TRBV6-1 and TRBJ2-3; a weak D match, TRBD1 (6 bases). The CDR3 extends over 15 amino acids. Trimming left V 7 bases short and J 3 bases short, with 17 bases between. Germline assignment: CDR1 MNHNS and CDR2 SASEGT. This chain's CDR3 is CASTVPGHSTDTQYF. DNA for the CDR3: TGTGCCAGCACGGTTCCGGGACATTCGACAGATACGCAGTATTTT.

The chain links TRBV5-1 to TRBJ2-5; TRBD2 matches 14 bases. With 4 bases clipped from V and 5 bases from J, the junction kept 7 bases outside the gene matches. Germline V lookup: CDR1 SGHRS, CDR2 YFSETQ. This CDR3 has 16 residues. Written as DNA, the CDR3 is TGCGCCAGCAGCCTGGGACTAGCGGGGGAAACGGAGACCCAGTACTTC. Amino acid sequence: CASSLGLAGETETQYF.

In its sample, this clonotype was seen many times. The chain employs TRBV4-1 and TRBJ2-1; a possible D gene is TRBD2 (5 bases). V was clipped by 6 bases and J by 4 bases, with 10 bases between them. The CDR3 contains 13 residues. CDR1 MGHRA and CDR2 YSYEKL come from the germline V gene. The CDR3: CASREAGYNEQFF. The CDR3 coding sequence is TGCGCCAGCAGGGAGGCCGGGTACAATGAGCAGTTCTTC.

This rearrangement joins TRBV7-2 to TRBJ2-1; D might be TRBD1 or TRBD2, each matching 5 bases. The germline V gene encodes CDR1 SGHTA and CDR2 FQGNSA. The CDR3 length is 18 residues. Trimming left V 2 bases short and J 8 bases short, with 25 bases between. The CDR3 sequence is CASSLRISGGATGDEQFF. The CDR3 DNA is TGTGCCAGCAGCTTAAGGATTAGTGGGGGTGCGACGGGCGATGAGCAGTTCTTC.

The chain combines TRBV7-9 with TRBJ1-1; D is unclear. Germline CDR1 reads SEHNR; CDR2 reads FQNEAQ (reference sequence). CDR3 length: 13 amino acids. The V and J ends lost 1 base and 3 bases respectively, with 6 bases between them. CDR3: CASSLGLHTEAFF. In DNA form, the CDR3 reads TGTGCCAGCAGCTTAGGGCTGCACACTGAAGCTTTCTTT.

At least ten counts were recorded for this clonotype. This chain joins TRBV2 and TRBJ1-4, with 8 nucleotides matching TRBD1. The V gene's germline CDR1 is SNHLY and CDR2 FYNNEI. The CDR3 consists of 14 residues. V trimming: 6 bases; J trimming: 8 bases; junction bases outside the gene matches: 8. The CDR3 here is CASRTDREGEKLFF. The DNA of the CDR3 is TGTGCCAGCAGGACGGACAGGGAGGGAGAAAAACTGTTTTTT.

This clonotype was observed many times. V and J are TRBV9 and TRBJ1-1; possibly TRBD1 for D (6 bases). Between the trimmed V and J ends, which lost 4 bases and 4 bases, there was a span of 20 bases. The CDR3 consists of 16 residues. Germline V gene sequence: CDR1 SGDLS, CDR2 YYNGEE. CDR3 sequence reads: CASSPYLGGGPTEAFF. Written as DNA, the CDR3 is TGTGCCAGCAGCCCATACCTCGGGGGGGGCCCCACTGAAGCTTTCTTT.

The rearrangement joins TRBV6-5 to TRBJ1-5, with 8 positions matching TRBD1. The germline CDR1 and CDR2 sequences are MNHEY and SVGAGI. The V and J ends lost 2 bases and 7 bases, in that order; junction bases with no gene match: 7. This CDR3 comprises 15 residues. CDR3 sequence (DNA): TGTGCCAGCAGTTACGGCGCACAGGGGGGCCAGCCCCAGCATTTT. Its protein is CASSYGAQGGQPQHF.

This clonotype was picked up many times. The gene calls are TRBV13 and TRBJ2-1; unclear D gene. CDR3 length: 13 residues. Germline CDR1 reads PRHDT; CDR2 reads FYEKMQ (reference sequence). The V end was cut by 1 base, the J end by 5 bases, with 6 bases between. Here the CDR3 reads CASSLAVNNEQFF. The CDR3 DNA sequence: TGTGCCAGCAGCTTAGCCGTAAACAATGAGCAGTTCTTC.

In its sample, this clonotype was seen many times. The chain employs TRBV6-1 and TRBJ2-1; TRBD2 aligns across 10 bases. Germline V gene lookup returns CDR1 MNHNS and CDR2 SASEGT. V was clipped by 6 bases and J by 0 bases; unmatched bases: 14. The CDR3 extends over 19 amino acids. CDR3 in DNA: TGTGCCAGCAGGCCGTCCGGGACTAGCGCTCCGAGCTCCTACAATGAGCAGTTCTTC. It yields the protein CASRPSGTSAPSSYNEQFF.

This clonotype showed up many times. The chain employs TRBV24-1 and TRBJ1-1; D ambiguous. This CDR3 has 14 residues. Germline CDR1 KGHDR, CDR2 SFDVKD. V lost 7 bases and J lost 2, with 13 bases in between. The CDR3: CATRLDLSNTEAFF. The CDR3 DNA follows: TGTGCCACCAGATTGGACCTTTCCAACACTGAAGCTTTCTTT.

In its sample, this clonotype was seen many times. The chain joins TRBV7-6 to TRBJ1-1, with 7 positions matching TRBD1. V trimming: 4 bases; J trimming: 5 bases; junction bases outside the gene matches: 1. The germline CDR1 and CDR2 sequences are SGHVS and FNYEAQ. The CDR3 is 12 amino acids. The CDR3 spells CASSSGQTEAFF. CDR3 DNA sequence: TGTGCCAGCAGCTCGGGACAGACTGAAGCTTTCTTT. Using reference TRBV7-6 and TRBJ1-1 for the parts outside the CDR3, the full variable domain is GAGVSQSPRYKVTKRGQDVALRCDPISGHVSLYWYRQALGQGPEFLTYFNYEAQQDKSGLPNDRFSAERPEGSISTLTIQRTEQRDSAMYRCASSSGQTEAFFGQGTRLTVV.